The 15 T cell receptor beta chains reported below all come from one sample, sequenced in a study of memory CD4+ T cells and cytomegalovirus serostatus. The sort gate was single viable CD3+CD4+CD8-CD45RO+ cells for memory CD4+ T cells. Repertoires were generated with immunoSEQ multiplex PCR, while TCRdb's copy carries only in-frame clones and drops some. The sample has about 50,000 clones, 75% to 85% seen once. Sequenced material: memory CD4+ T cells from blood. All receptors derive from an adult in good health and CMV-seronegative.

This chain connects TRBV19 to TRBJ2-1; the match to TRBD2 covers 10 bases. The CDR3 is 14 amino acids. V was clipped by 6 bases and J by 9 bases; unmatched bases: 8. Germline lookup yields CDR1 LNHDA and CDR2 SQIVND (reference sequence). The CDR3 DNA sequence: TGTGCCAGTAGGAAGCGGGAGGGGTTCAGTGAGCAGTTCTTC. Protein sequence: CASRKREGFSEQFF.

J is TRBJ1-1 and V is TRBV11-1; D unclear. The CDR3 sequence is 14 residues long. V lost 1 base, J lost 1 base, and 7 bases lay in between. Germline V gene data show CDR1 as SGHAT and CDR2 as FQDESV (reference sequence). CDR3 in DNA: TGTGCCAGCAGCTTAGTAGTCCAGAACACTGAAGCTTTCTTT. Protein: CASSLVVQNTEAFF.

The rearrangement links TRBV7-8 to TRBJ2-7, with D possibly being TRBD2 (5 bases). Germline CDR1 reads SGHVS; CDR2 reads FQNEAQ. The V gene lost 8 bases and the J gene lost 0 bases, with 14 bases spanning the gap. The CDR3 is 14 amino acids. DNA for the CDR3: TGTGCCAGCTCGATAGAGGGCTTCTCCTACGAGCAGTACTTC. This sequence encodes CASSIEGFSYEQYF.

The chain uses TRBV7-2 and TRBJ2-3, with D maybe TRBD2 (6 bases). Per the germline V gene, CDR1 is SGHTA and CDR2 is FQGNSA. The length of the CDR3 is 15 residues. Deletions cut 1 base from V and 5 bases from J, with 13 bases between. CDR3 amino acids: CASSLGPGGRDTQYF. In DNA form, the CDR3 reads TGTGCCAGCAGCTTAGGTCCCGGGGGTAGAGATACGCAGTATTTT.

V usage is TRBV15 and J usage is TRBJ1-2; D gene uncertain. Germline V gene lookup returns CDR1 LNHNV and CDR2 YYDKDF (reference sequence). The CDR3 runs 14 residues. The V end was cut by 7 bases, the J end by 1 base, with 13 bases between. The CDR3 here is CATTQQPGNYGYTF. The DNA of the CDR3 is TGTGCCACCACCCAACAGCCTGGTAACTATGGCTACACCTTC.

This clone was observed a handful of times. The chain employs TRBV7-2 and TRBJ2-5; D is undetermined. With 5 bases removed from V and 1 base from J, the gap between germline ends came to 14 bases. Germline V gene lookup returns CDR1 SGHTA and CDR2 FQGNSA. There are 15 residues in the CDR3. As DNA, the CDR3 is TGTGCCAGCAGCCCTGAACCGGGCCTCCAAGAGACCCAGTACTTC. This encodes CASSPEPGLQETQYF.

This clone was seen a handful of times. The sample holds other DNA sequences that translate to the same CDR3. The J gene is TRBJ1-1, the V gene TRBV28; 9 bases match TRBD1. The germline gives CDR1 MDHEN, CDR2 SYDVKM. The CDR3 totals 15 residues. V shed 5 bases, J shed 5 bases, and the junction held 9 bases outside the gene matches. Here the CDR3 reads CASSPTGGGFTEAFF. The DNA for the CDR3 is TGTGCCAGCAGTCCAACAGGGGGCGGTTTTACTGAAGCTTTCTTT.

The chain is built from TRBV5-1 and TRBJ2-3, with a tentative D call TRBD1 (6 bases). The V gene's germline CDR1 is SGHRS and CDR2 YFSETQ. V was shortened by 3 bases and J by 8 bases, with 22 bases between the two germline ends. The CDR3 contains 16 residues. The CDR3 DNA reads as TGCGCCAGCAGCTCCCAGTGGGACACAGGAGGATCTACGCAGTATTTT. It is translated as CASSSQWDTGGSTQYF.

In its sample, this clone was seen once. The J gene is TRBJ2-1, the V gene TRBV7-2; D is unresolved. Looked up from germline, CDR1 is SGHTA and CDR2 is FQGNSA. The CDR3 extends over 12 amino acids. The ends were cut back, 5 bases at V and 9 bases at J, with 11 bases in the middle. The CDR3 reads CASSPTVGEQFF. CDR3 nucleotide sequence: TGTGCCAGCAGCCCAACGGTGGGTGAGCAGTTCTTC.

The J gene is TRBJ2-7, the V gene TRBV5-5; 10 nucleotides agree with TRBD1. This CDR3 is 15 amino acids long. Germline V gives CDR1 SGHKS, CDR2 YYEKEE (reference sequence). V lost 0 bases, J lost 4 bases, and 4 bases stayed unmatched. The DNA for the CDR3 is TGTGCCAGCAGCTTGGCCGGACAGGGGGGTTACGAGCAGTACTTC. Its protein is CASSLAGQGGYEQYF. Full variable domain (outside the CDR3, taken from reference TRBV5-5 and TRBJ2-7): DAGVTQSPTHLIKTRGQQVTLRCSPISGHKSVSWYQQVLGQGPQFIFQYYEKEERGRGNFPDRFSARQFPNYSSELNVNALLLGDSALYLCASSLAGQGGYEQYFGPGTRLTVT.

CDR3: CASSQDRIAGGLNTGELFF. As DNA, the CDR3 is TGTGCCAGCAGCCAAGATCGGATAGCGGGAGGTTTGAACACCGGGGAGCTGTTTTTT. V gene TRBV4-2 combines with J gene TRBJ2-2; 10 nucleotides align to TRBD2. The CDR3 has 19 residues. Germline V gives CDR1 LGHNA, CDR2 YNFKEQ. The V and J ends lost 0 bases and 1 base, in that order; junction bases with no gene match: 8.

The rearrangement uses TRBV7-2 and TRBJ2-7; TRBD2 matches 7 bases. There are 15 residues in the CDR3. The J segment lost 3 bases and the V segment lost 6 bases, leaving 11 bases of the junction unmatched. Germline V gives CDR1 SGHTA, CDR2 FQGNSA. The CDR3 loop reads CASSPGRGDLYEQYF. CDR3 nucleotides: TGTGCCAGCAGTCCAGGACGGGGGGACCTCTACGAGCAGTACTTC.

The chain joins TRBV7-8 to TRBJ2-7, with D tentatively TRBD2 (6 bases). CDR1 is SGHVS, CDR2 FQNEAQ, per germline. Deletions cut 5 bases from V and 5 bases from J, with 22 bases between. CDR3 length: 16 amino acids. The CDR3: CASSGGVREGSHEQYF. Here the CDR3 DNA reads TGTGCCAGCAGCGGAGGGGTGCGGGAAGGGTCCCACGAGCAGTACTTC.

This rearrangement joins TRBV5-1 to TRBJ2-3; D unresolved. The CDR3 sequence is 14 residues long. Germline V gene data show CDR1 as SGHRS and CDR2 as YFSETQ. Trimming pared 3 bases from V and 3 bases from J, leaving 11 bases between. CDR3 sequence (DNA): TGCGCCAGCAGCTCCAGGCTATTGACAGATACGCAGTATTTT. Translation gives CASSSRLLTDTQYF.

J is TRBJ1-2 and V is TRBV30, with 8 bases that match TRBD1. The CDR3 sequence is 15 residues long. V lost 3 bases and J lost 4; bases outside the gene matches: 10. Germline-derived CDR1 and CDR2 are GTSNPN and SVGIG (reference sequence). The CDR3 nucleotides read TGTGCCTGGAGGCTACGGACAGGGTATGGCTATGGCTACACCTTC. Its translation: CAWRLRTGYGYGYTF.